The 5 T cell receptor beta chains below were found in one sample sequenced in a study of T cell responses to AZD1222 COVID-19 vaccine. Data came from immunoSEQ multiplex PCR; TCRdb stores just in-frame clones and leaves some out. This repertoire shows around 79,000 clones, around 88% found once; its top ten account for 20%. Source: peripheral blood, taken on day 0 of AZD1222 vaccination. These receptors originate from an adult in good health.

The chain has TRBV11-2 and TRBJ1-5, with D possibly TRBD1 on 5 matching bases. CDR1 is SGHAT and CDR2 is FQNNGV in the germline V gene. The V end was cut by 4 bases, the J end by 0 bases, with 10 bases between. The CDR3 has 15 amino acids. The CDR3 protein is CASSWGDYSNQPQHF. The CDR3 coding sequence is TGTGCCAGCAGCTGGGGGGATTATAGCAATCAGCCCCAGCATTTT.

The chain couples TRBV6-5 to TRBJ2-3, with D perhaps TRBD1 (5 bases). V was cut by 2 bases and J by 5 bases, with 17 bases left in between. There are 16 residues in the CDR3. Germline V gene sequence: CDR1 MNHEY, CDR2 SVGAGI. The CDR3, as DNA: TGTGCCAGCAGTTACGTTCCAGGGTCAAGGGGAGATACGCAGTATTTT. It yields the protein CASSYVPGSRGDTQYF.

The J gene is TRBJ2-7, the V gene TRBV19, with a possible D match to TRBD1 (6 bases). CDR1 and CDR2 (germline): LNHDA, SQIVND (reference sequence). CDR3 length: 13 residues. Trimming took off 4 bases at V and 3 bases at J, with 10 bases between the two ends. Here the CDR3 reads CASSKTGYYEQYF. The CDR3 DNA follows: TGTGCCAGTAGTAAGACAGGCTACTACGAGCAGTACTTC.

The chain has TRBV6-5 and TRBJ2-4; perhaps TRBD2 as D (6 bases). The CDR3 is 14 residues long. In germline, CDR1 is MNHEY, CDR2 SVGAGI. Trimming pared 5 bases from V and 5 bases from J, leaving 13 bases between. CDR3 region: CASSPGSNENIQYF. The CDR3 DNA follows: TGTGCCAGCAGTCCCGGGAGTAACGAAAACATTCAGTACTTC.

V usage is TRBV6-5 and J usage is TRBJ1-5; D gene unclear. From germline, CDR1 is MNHEY and CDR2 SVGAGI. The CDR3 has 13 residues. V gave up 2 bases and J gave up 8 bases, with 10 bases separating them. The CDR3 DNA sequence: TGTGCCAGCAGTTACAACACCGGTGAGCCCCAGCATTTT. This encodes CASSYNTGEPQHF.